The 25 T cell receptor beta chains listed next were all sequenced from one sample in a study of response to subunit inactivated influenza vaccine (dated by TCRdb to 2016 to 2018). Libraries came from RT-PCR. The sequencer was an Illumina HiSeq 2500. In-frame beta chains were kept once TCRdb had trimmed the public reads at Q25 with fastp and called clones with MiXCR. Records with the same CDR3 protein are collapsed into one entry carrying the most frequent genes and DNA. Within this sample are hundreds of thousands of distinct CDR3 sequences, with about 7.6% of them counted one time only. The ten largest clones take up over 10% of the sample. Sequencing was performed on PBMCs from blood, taken around 2 years after vaccination. Receptors originate from a man aged 50-75 years who received an inactivated influenza vaccine. Donor details come from another sample of the same person, matched by shared clones.

There are many counts of this clonotype. This chain links TRBV4-2 with TRBJ1-5, with D possibly TRBD1 on 6 matching bases. The V and J ends lost 0 bases and 4 bases respectively, with 19 bases between them. Per the germline V gene, CDR1 is LGHNA and CDR2 is YNFKEQ. This CDR3 contains 18 residues. CDR3: CASSQDPRGGAENQPQHF. Written as DNA, the CDR3 is TGTGCCAGCAGCCAAGATCCTAGGGGGGGCGCCGAAAATCAGCCCCAGCATTTT.

The rearrangement joins TRBV4-1 to TRBJ1-4; 7 bases match TRBD1. The CDR3 is 16 residues long. The junction had 3 bases not matched to a gene; V was cut back by 0 bases and J by 2 bases. Per the germline V gene, CDR1 is MGHRA and CDR2 is YSYEKL. The CDR3 coding sequence is TGCGCCAGCAGCCAAGATTCGGGACAGACTAATGAAAAACTGTTTTTT. As protein: CASSQDSGQTNEKLFF.

This clonotype was seen only a few times. The V and J genes are TRBV7-2 and TRBJ2-1; 7 nucleotides align to TRBD1. The V gene end was trimmed by 3 bases and the J gene end by 9 bases; junction bases not matched to a gene: 8. From germline, CDR1 is SGHTA and CDR2 FQGNSA. CDR3 length equals 14 residues. The CDR3 DNA reads TGTGCCAGCAGCTTTCCGGACAGGTGGGGTGAGCAGTTCTTC. Translated, it gives CASSFPDRWGEQFF.

The sample holds a few counts of this clonotype. The rearrangement uses TRBV19 and TRBJ2-2, with a weak D call TRBD1 (5 bases). V lost 1 base, J lost 6 bases, and 12 bases lay in between. The germline CDR1 and CDR2 sequences are LNHDA and SQIVND (reference sequence). CDR3 size: 15 residues. The CDR3 nucleotides are TGTGCCAGTAGTATAGTCGCAGGGCGTGCCGGGGAGCTGTTTTTT. Its translation: CASSIVAGRAGELFF. Looking up the rest from reference TRBV19 and TRBJ2-2 gives the full variable domain: DGGITQSPKYLFRKEGQNVTLSCEQNLNHDAMYWYRQDPGQGLRLIYYSQIVNDFQKGDIAEGYSVSREKKESFPLTVTSAQKNPTAFYLCASSIVAGRAGELFFGEGSRLTVL.

This clonotype occurred many times. The chain is built from TRBV4-1 and TRBJ2-2, with no clear D. Germline V lookup: CDR1 MGHRA, CDR2 YSYEKL. The CDR3 length is 15 residues. The V end lost 7 bases, the J end lost 0 bases, and 12 bases lay between the germline ends. CDR3 bases: TGCGCCAGCACGCCAGCGCCAGCGAACACCGGGGAGCTGTTTTTT. It encodes CASTPAPANTGELFF.

The sample holds a few counts of this clonotype. V is TRBV20-1 and J is TRBJ2-1, with D perhaps matching TRBD2 (5 bases). Germline V gene data show CDR1 as DFQATT and CDR2 as SNEGSKA (reference sequence). The CDR3 covers 14 residues. The V and J ends lost 7 bases and 0 bases respectively, with 13 bases between them. The CDR3 protein is CSGKEVSSYNEQFF. The DNA for the CDR3 is TGCAGTGGGAAGGAGGTCAGCTCCTACAATGAGCAGTTCTTC.

The V gene is TRBV12-3 or TRBV12-4, the J gene TRBJ2-3; 7 positions agree with TRBD2. The CDR3 has 15 amino acids. J gave up 9 bases and V 6 bases, and 15 bases lay outside the gene matches. The CDR3 loop reads CASRGGTTSPPTQYF. The DNA of the CDR3 is TGTGCCAGCAGGGGCGGGACTACCAGTCCCCCGACGCAGTATTTT.

This clonotype was counted many times. CDR3 sequence reads: CASSRWSDRTYEQYF. For the CDR3, the DNA is TGTGCCAGCAGCCGGTGGTCTGACCGTACGTACGAGCAGTACTTC. This chain connects TRBV28 to TRBJ2-7; no firm D call. The CDR3 has 15 residues. Germline V gene sequence: CDR1 MDHEN, CDR2 SYDVKM. Deletions cut 6 bases from V and 4 bases from J, with 19 bases between.

V gene TRBV10-3 combines with J gene TRBJ2-5; 8 bases map to TRBD1. Unmatched junction bases numbered 16, after V lost 5 bases and J lost 5 bases. Germline CDR1 and CDR2: ENHRY and SYGVKD. The CDR3 length is 17 residues. The CDR3 DNA is TGTGCCATCAGTTTAGGGATCAGGGGGCGGCTGATGGAGACCCAGTACTTC. Encoded protein: CAISLGIRGRLMETQYF.

This clonotype has only a few counts. The chain has TRBV4-2 and TRBJ2-1, with D possibly being TRBD2 (6 bases). The CDR3 has 19 amino acids. Germline CDR1 is LGHNA and CDR2 is YNFKEQ. V lost 2 bases to trimming and J lost 0 bases, with 20 bases between them. The CDR3 spells CASSQLGRGGRLSYNEQFF. The CDR3 DNA follows: TGTGCCAGCAGCCAACTAGGGCGGGGAGGAAGACTCTCCTACAATGAGCAGTTCTTC.

In this sample, this clonotype turned up a few times. The rearrangement links TRBV4-3 to TRBJ2-3; 10 nucleotides align to TRBD2. The V gene end was trimmed by 0 bases and the J gene end by 6 bases; junction bases not matched to a gene: 6. CDR1 and CDR2 from the germline V gene are LGHNA and YSLEER. This CDR3 spans 16 amino acids. This CDR3 is CASSQDLSGRYDTQYF. The CDR3 bases are TGCGCCAGCAGCCAAGACCTTAGCGGGAGGTATGATACGCAGTATTTT.

This clonotype was found many times. This chain connects TRBV12-3 or TRBV12-4 to TRBJ2-5; 11 bases agree with TRBD1. V gave up 3 bases and J gave up 2 bases; unmatched junction bases: 5. The CDR3 totals 16 residues. CDR3 nucleotides: TGTGCCAGCAGTTTTGGGACAGGGGGAAGGCAAGAGACCCAGTACTTC. It encodes CASSFGTGGRQETQYF.

The chain's CDR3 is CASSLVGTASAGELFF. In nucleotides, the CDR3 is TGTGCCAGCAGCTTAGTAGGGACTGCGTCGGCAGGGGAGCTGTTTTTT. V is TRBV7-2 and J is TRBJ2-2; weak D call: TRBD2 (6 bases). The CDR3 has 16 residues. The V gene lost 1 base and the J gene lost 8 bases, with 17 bases spanning the gap. Germline CDR1 SGHTA, CDR2 FQGNSA.

This clonotype was counted between two and nine times. The chain couples TRBV7-8 to TRBJ1-2, with D possibly TRBD1 on 6 matching bases. Germline V CDR1 and CDR2: SGHVS, FQNEAQ. V lost 4 bases and J 5 bases, leaving 14 bases between the germline ends. The CDR3 totals 14 residues. CDR3 protein: CASSSRPQGYGYTF. The CDR3 DNA follows: TGTGCCAGCAGCTCCAGACCACAGGGATATGGCTACACCTTC. The full variable domain, in which reference TRBV7-8 and TRBJ1-2 provide the parts outside the CDR3, is GAGVSQSPRYKVAKRGQDVALRCDPISGHVSLFWYQQALGQGPEFLTYFQNEAQLDKSGLPSDRFFAERPEGSVSTLKIQRTQQEDSAVYLCASSSRPQGYGYTFGSGTRLTVV.

At least ten counts were recorded for this clonotype. This chain connects TRBV14 to TRBJ2-1, with a weak D call TRBD2 (6 bases). Deletions cut 10 bases from V and 2 bases from J, with 18 bases between. This CDR3 contains 15 residues. CDR1 SGHDN and CDR2 FVKESK come from the germline V gene. The CDR3 region is CATSILRTTYNEQFF. CDR3 bases: TGTGCCACCTCAATTTTACGGACTACCTACAATGAGCAGTTCTTC.

The chain has TRBV6-1 and TRBJ2-4; possible D gene TRBD2, 6 bases. Germline V gene data show CDR1 as MNHNS and CDR2 as SASEGT. With 7 bases removed from V and 13 bases from J, the gap between germline ends came to 26 bases. The CDR3 has 15 amino acids. CDR3: CASTNRRGREGGQYF. The DNA for the CDR3 is TGTGCCAGCACAAACCGGAGGGGCAGGGAAGGTGGGCAGTACTTC.

The rearrangement joins TRBV5-1 to TRBJ1-1; 9 bases fit TRBD1. Germline CDR1 and CDR2: SGHRS and YFSETQ. The CDR3 is 12 residues long. The J segment lost 8 bases and the V segment lost 4 bases, leaving 3 bases of the junction unmatched. CDR3 in DNA: TGCGCCAGCAGCGGGGACAGGGCCGAAGCTTTCTTT. It yields the protein CASSGDRAEAFF.

This clonotype was counted ten times or more. The chain links TRBV29-1 to TRBJ2-7; D is undetermined. Trimming cost V 4 bases and J 3 bases, with 13 bases left between them. Germline CDR1 reads SQVTM; CDR2 reads ANQGSEA. The CDR3 has 13 residues. The CDR3 spells CSVVTAKHYEQYF. CDR3 in DNA: TGCAGCGTTGTGACCGCGAAGCACTACGAGCAGTACTTC.

The table lists this clonotype with many counts. This chain links TRBV27 with TRBJ2-5; 9 positions match TRBD2. Germline V gene sequence: CDR1 MNHEY, CDR2 SMNVEV (reference sequence). The CDR3 is made up of 13 amino acids. V gave up 6 bases and J gave up 3 bases; unmatched junction bases: 2. The CDR3 is CASRVAGEETQYF. CDR3 DNA sequence: TGTGCCAGCAGGGTAGCGGGGGAAGAGACCCAGTACTTC.

The V call is TRBV4-3, the J call TRBJ2-1; either TRBD1 or TRBD2 may fit D (5 bases each). Germline V CDR1 and CDR2: LGHNA, YSLEER. Trimming took off 1 base at V and 0 bases at J, with 10 bases between the two ends. This CDR3 has 16 residues. The CDR3 here is CASSQVGGGSYNEQFF. CDR3 coding DNA: TGCGCCAGCAGCCAAGTTGGGGGTGGCTCCTACAATGAGCAGTTCTTC.

This clonotype was observed a few times. The chain has TRBV12-3 or TRBV12-4 and TRBJ2-5; a weak D match, TRBD2 (5 bases). V shed 5 bases and J shed 2 bases, with 12 bases lying between them. This CDR3 is 14 amino acids long. Written as DNA, the CDR3 is TGTGCCAGCAGTATCGGGAAGAAACAAGAGACCCAGTACTTC. Amino acids: CASSIGKKQETQYF.

This clonotype was seen more than once but under ten times. The rearrangement links TRBV5-6 to TRBJ2-5; D is possibly TRBD1 (5 bases). CDR1 is SGHDT, CDR2 YYEEEE, per germline. The CDR3 sequence is 15 residues long. V shed 1 base and J shed 1 base, with 11 bases lying between them. CDR3 sequence (DNA): TGTGCCAGCAGCTTGATGGCAGGGCTCCAAGAGACCCAGTACTTC. The encoded protein is CASSLMAGLQETQYF.

This chain connects TRBV6-2 or TRBV6-3 to TRBJ2-3; D possibly corresponds to TRBD1 (5 bases). The CDR3 totals 16 residues. Germline V gene data show CDR1 as MNHEY and CDR2 as SVGEGT. The V gene lost 6 bases and the J gene lost 0 bases, with 16 bases spanning the gap. CDR3 in DNA: TGTGCCAGCAGCAACCCCAGGGTGCACAGCACAGATACGCAGTATTTT. Translating it yields CASSNPRVHSTDTQYF.

This clonotype was seen a handful of times. The chain links TRBV27 to TRBJ2-1; 7 bases map to TRBD2. Trimming at V came to 1 base and at J to 9 bases, leaving 6 bases not matched to a gene. Germline values: CDR1 MNHEY, CDR2 SMNVEV (reference sequence). This CDR3 has 14 residues. The CDR3 region is CASSLYRTRGEQFF. The CDR3 DNA follows: TGTGCCAGCAGTTTATATCGGACTAGGGGTGAGCAGTTCTTC.

The chain joins TRBV7-2 to TRBJ1-2; 7 positions match TRBD1. In germline, CDR1 is SGHTA, CDR2 FQGNSA. The CDR3 covers 16 residues. V lost 4 bases to trimming and J lost 3 bases; unmatched junction nucleotides: 11. CDR3 coding DNA: TGTGCCAGCAGCTCACATTACAGGGGAGGAGACTATGGCTACACCTTC. The encoded protein is CASSSHYRGGDYGYTF.